The T cell receptor (beta chain) described here comes from a study of T cell responses to AZD1222 COVID-19 vaccine. Overall study findings and caveats: Spike-specific TCR breadth and depth both grew after two AZD1222 doses. In all cases, repertoires were sampled only after the peak T cell response. Clonal diversity was possibly underestimated; the donors were predominantly white British and more often female. Reports say nearly half of spike-specific TCRs go after unmutated variant regions.

From germline, CDR1 is MNHNS and CDR2 SASEGT. This CDR3 contains 17 residues. Trimming took 4 bases from V and 4 from J; bases not matched to a gene: 11. TCRdb's table, derived via immunoSEQ multiplex PCR, lists solely in-frame clones and lacks some. The sample lists roughly 100,000 clones, roughly 91% seen once, with roughly 9.2% in the top ten. A note on this clone: Its antigen is unidentified.

The clonotype originates from an adult in good health. Source: peripheral blood, taken on day 0 of AZD1222 vaccination. The chain has TRBV6-1 and TRBJ2-7, with 12 positions matching TRBD2. This chain's CDR3 is CASSVGSTGTSGYEQYF. Written as DNA, the CDR3 is TGTGCCAGCAGTGTGGGGAGTACCGGGACTAGCGGGTACGAGCAGTACTTC.